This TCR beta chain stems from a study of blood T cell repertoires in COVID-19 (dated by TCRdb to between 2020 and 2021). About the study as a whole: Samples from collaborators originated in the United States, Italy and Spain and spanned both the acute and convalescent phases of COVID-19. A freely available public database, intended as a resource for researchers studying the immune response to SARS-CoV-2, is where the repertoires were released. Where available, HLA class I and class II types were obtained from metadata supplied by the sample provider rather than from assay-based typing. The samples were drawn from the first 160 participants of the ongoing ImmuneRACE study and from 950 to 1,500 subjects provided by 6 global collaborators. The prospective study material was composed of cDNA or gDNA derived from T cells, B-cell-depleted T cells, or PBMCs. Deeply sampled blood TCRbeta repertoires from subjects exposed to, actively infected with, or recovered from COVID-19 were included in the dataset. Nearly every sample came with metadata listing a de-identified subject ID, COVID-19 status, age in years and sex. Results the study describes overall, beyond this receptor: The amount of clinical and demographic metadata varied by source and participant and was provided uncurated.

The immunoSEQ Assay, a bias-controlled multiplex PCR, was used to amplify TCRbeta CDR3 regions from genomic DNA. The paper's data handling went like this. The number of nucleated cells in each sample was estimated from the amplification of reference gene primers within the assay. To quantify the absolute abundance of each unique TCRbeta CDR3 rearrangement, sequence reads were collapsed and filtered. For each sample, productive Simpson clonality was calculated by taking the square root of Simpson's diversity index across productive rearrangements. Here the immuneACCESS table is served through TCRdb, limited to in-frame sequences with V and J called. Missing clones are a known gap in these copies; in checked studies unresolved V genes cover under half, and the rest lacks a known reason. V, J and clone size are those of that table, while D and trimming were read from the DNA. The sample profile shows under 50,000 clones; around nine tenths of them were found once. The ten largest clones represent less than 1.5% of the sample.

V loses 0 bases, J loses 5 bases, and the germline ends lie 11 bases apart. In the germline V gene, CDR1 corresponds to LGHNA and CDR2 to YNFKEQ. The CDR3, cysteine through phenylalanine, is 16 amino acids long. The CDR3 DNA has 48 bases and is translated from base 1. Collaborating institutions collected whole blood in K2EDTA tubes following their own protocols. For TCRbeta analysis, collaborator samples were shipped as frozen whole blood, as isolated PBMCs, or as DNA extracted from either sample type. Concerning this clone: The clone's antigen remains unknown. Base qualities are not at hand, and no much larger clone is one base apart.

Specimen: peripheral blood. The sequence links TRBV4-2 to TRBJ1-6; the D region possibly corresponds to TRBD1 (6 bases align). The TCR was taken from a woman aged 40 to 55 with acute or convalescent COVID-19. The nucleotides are TGTGCCAGCAGCCAAGAAGTACAGGGAAATAATTCACCCCTCCACTTT. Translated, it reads CASSQEVQGNNSPLHF.